This paragraph covers one T cell receptor (beta chain) sequence. What it recognizes is unknown. The entry originates in a study of identifying expanded T cells in peripheral blood. The assay was immunoSEQ multiplex PCR, and TCRdb's table has in-frame clones only and misses some. The sample includes about 100,000 clones, around nine tenths of them seen just once. Study-level findings and limits: Clone count variance between approximately two-week samples rose with total template count.

This CDR3 is 15 amino acids long. Germline CDR1 is SNHLY and CDR2 is FYNNEI. Trimming took 0 bases from V and 7 from J, leaving 16 bases between them. The chain links TRBV2 to TRBJ2-7, with D perhaps matching TRBD2 (5 bases). Sample: blood. This clonotype was obtained from a person aged 18 to 75 in good health. This CDR3 is CASSEAWRTELEQYF. DNA of the CDR3: TGTGCCAGCAGTGAAGCTTGGAGGACCGAGCTTGAGCAGTACTTC.